Detailed here is one T cell receptor beta chain. Produced via immunoSEQ multiplex PCR; TCRdb's table is partial and in-frame only. Of about 84,000 clones listed, approximately 97% are singletons. CDR1 and CDR2 (germline): MNHNS, SASEGT. The CDR3 is 14 residues long. The V segment lost 2 bases and the J segment 3 bases; nucleotides outside the gene matches: 2. The sample comes from a study of technical replicates of blood from a few donors. The V and J genes are TRBV6-1 and TRBJ2-5; 8 positions agree with TRBD1. The clonotype comes from a human donor in good health. Sequences were obtained from T cells isolated from PBMCs. In DNA, the CDR3 is TGTGCCAGCAGTGAAAAGACAGGGGAAGAGACCCAGTACTTC. This codes for CASSEKTGEETQYF.